This section outlines one T cell receptor beta chain sequence together with its context. Its antigen is undetermined. The V end lost 1 base, the J end lost 9 bases, and 23 bases lay between the germline ends. Germline V gives CDR1 SGHRS, CDR2 YFSETQ. The length of the CDR3 is 18 residues. This sample was taken from a study of CD8 T cells in ankylosing spondylitis. Study outcomes and limitations: The authors found the disease-linked clones to be CD8+ and relatively rare in peripheral blood. Researchers reportedly found disease-linked clones significantly enriched in matched ankylosing spondylitis synovial fluid. It appeared that ankylosing spondylitis blood was characterized by a TCR beta motif of fewer than 10 highly homologous variants. Prior work had noted some motif variants in reactive arthritis blood and synovial fluid.

TCRdb analysed the 5' RACE reads with MiXCR anew, one entry per CDR3 protein. This table holds approximately 260,000 distinct CDR3 sequences, about 9.1% found once. The sequenced sample was blood, either unsorted or a sorted T cell fraction (not recorded which). This TCR came from a male donor with ankylosing spondylitis or in good health (not recorded which). J is TRBJ1-6 and V is TRBV5-1; D is possibly TRBD1 (5 bases). The CDR3 reads CASSLNPRDSTSGSPLHF. CDR3 coding DNA: TGCGCCAGCAGCTTGAACCCCAGGGACTCGACTAGCGGTTCACCCCTCCACTTT.